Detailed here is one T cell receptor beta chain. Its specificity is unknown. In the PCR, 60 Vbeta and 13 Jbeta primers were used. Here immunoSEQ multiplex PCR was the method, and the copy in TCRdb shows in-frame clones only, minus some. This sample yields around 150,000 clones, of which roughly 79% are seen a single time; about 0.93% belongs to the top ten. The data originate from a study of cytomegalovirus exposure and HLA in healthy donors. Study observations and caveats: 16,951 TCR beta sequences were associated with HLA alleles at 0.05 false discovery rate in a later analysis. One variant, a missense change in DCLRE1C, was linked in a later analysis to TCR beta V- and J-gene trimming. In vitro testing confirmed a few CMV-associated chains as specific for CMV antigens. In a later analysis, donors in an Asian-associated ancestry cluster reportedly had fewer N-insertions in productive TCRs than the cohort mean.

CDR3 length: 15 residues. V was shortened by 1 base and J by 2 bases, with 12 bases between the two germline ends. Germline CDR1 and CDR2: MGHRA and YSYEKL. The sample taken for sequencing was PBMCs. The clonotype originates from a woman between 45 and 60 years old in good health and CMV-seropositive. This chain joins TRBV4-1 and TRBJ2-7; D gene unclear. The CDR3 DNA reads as TGCGCCAGCAGCCAAGCGGCAGGTGCTACCTACGAGCAGTACTTC. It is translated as CASSQAAGATYEQYF.